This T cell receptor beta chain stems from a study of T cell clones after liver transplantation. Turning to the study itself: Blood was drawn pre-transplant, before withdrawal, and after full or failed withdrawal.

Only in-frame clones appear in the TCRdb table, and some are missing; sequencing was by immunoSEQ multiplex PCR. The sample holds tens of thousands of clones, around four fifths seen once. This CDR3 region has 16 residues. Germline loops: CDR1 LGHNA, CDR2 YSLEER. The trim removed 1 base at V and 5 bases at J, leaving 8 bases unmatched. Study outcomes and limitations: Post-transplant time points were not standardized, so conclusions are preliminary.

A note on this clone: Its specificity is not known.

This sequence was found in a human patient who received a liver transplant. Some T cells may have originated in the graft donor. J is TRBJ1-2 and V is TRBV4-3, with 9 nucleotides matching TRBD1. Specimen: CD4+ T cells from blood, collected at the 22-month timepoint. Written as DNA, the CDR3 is TGCGCCAGCAGCCAAGCCCATGGACAGGGGTTATATGGCTACACCTTC. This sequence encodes CASSQAHGQGLYGYTF.